Below are 15 T cell receptor beta chains sequenced from a single sample in a study of blood T cell repertoires in COVID-19. TCRdb's copy holds only in-frame clones and misses some; the assay was immunoSEQ multiplex PCR. The profile shows around 300,000 clones, around 92% of them singletons. Sequencing used PBMCs or T cells enriched from blood (not recorded which). These receptors were obtained from a woman aged 55-70 years who had recovered from COVID-19.

The V and J genes are TRBV5-1 and TRBJ2-7; D possibly corresponds to TRBD2 (5 bases). The germline V gene has CDR1 SGHRS and CDR2 YFSETQ. Trimming shortened V by 0 bases and J by 5 bases, and 15 bases separated the two germline ends. CDR3 length: 15 amino acids. The DNA for the CDR3 is TGCGCCAGCAGCTTGGTCGGCCTAGCAGGCCACGAGCAGTACTTC. Its protein is CASSLVGLAGHEQYF.

Note on this clone: Other DNA sequences in the same sample also yield this CDR3. V and J are TRBV28 and TRBJ1-2, with 8 bases aligning to TRBD1. From germline, CDR1 is MDHEN and CDR2 SYDVKM. V was clipped by 4 bases and J by 5 bases; unmatched bases: 3. This CDR3 is 13 amino acids long. This CDR3 is CASSSGQGYGYTF. CDR3 DNA: TGTGCCAGCAGTTCCGGACAGGGATATGGCTACACCTTC.

The V and J genes are TRBV7-3 and TRBJ2-1; 11 bases line up with TRBD1. This CDR3 has 16 residues. V shed 5 bases, J shed 0 bases, and the junction held 3 bases outside the gene matches. Germline V gene data show CDR1 as SGHTA and CDR2 as FQGTGA. The CDR3 sequence: CASSGTGGDSYNEQFF. For the CDR3, the DNA is TGTGCCAGCAGCGGGACAGGGGGAGACTCCTACAATGAGCAGTTCTTC.

This chain connects TRBV7-3 to TRBJ1-3; D gene unclear. The V end was cut by 3 bases, the J end by 0 bases, with 9 bases between. This CDR3 spans 15 amino acids. Germline values: CDR1 SGHTA, CDR2 FQGTGA. The DNA of the CDR3 is TGTGCCAGCAGCTTCGGAGCTCCCTCTGGAAACACCATATATTTT. It encodes CASSFGAPSGNTIYF.

This chain uses TRBV6-5 with TRBJ1-1; D is perhaps TRBD1 (5 bases). In germline, CDR1 is MNHEY, CDR2 SVGAGI. The CDR3 loop spans 13 amino acids. The V end lost 7 bases, the J end lost 1 base, and 10 bases lay between the germline ends. The CDR3 DNA is TGTGCCAGCACCCTAGACAGGAACACTGAAGCTTTCTTT. Encoded protein: CASTLDRNTEAFF.

This clone appeared a few times. Here the CDR3 reads CASSWGTGSGSPLHF. Here the CDR3 DNA reads TGCGCCAGCAGCTGGGGGACAGGGTCCGGCTCACCCCTCCACTTT. This sequence joins TRBV5-1 and TRBJ1-6, with 9 bases identical to TRBD1. V was pared by 3 bases and J by 10 bases, with 8 bases of the junction left unmatched. The CDR3 spans 15 residues. Germline CDR1 SGHRS, CDR2 YFSETQ.

V is TRBV29-1 and J is TRBJ2-4; D perhaps matches TRBD2 (5 bases). The V end lost 2 bases, the J end lost 14 bases, and 34 bases lay between the germline ends. The CDR3 runs to 18 residues. Germline V gene sequence: CDR1 SQVTM, CDR2 ANQGSEA. The CDR3 nucleotides read TGCAGCGTTGAATGTCTGTGGGCAGAATTGATCCTCCCGGAGGATAAGTACTTC. Amino acid sequence: CSVECLWAELILPEDKYF.

V gene TRBV19 combines with J gene TRBJ1-2, with D tentatively TRBD1 (6 bases). Germline CDR1 and CDR2: LNHDA and SQIVND (reference sequence). The CDR3 runs 14 residues. V lost 3 bases to trimming and J lost 3 bases, with 11 bases between them. CDR3 sequence: CASSIWTAHYGYTF. DNA for the CDR3: TGTGCCAGTAGTATTTGGACAGCTCACTATGGCTACACCTTC. The variable domain in full, with the rest retrieved from reference TRBV19 and TRBJ1-2, is DGGITQSPKYLFRKEGQNVTLSCEQNLNHDAMYWYRQDPGQGLRLIYYSQIVNDFQKGDIAEGYSVSREKKESFPLTVTSAQKNPTAFYLCASSIWTAHYGYTFGSGTRLTVV.

V gene TRBV18 combines with J gene TRBJ1-4, with TRBD1 matching over 10 bases. The CDR3 covers 14 residues. V shed 2 bases, J shed 12 bases, and the junction held 6 bases outside the gene matches. Per germline, CDR1 KGHSH and CDR2 LQKENI. CDR3 bases: TGTGCCAGCTCACCAGGGACAGGGGATTGGGAACTGTTTTTT. This encodes CASSPGTGDWELFF.

The genes are TRBV5-1 and TRBJ2-5; 10 bases match TRBD2. The CDR3 length is 16 residues. Germline-derived CDR1 and CDR2 are SGHRS and YFSETQ. The junction had 4 bases not matched to a gene; V was cut back by 0 bases and J by 2 bases. The CDR3 protein is CASSLASSGGQETQYF. CDR3 nucleotides: TGCGCCAGCAGCTTGGCTTCTAGCGGGGGACAAGAGACCCAGTACTTC.

Worth noting for this clone: A read error may produce the germline difference seen at one junction end. J is TRBJ2-7 and V is TRBV3-1 (or the pseudogene TRBV3-2); 11 bases are a match to TRBD1. CDR1 is LGHDT, CDR2 YNNKEL, per germline (reference sequence). This CDR3 comprises 15 residues. CDR3 protein: CVSSQGGTGGNEQYF. The CDR3 region has the DNA TGTGTCAGCAGCCAAGGAGGGACAGGGGGTAACGAGCAGTACTTC.

The genes are TRBV7-2 and TRBJ1-2, with TRBD1 identical over 7 bases. With V trimmed by 3 bases and J by 3 bases, 4 bases remained unmatched. The CDR3 totals 14 residues. Germline CDR1 and CDR2: SGHTA and FQGNSA. The CDR3 DNA reads TGTGCCAGCAGCTTGCCAGGGGGGTACTATGGCTACACCTTC. It codes for CASSLPGGYYGYTF.

This chain joins TRBV29-1 and TRBJ1-2, with no clear D. Per germline, CDR1 SQVTM and CDR2 ANQGSEA. Trimming took 7 bases from V and 6 from J, leaving 15 bases between them. The CDR3 spans 12 residues. The CDR3 bases are TGCAGCGCCAATCCCGACGCGGATGGCTACACCTTC. Amino acids: CSANPDADGYTF.

The V call is TRBV12-3 or TRBV12-4, the J call TRBJ2-7; D possibly corresponds to TRBD2 (5 bases). The CDR3 has 12 amino acids. V gave up 7 bases and J gave up 1 base, with 8 bases separating them. CDR3: CASTRGSYEQYF. CDR3 nucleotide sequence: TGTGCCAGCACTCGGGGTTCCTACGAGCAGTACTTC.

The chain links TRBV29-1 to TRBJ2-5; 8 nucleotides line up with TRBD1. Germline values: CDR1 SQVTM, CDR2 ANQGSEA. Trimming removed 7 bases from V and 1 base from J; junction bases left unmatched: 17. This CDR3 is 17 amino acids long. The CDR3 bases are TGCAGCGCCCGCCGGGACAGGCGATTCTCTTTCCAAGAGACCCAGTACTTC. Its translation: CSARRDRRFSFQETQYF. The full variable domain, with the rest looked up from reference TRBV29-1 and TRBJ2-5, is SAVISQKPSRDICQRGTSLTIQCQVDSQVTMMFWYRQQPGQSLTLIATANQGSEATYESGFVIDKFPISRPNLTFSTLTVSNMSPEDSSIYLCSARRDRRFSFQETQYFGPGTRLLVL.